This T cell receptor (beta chain) was observed in a study of T cell responses to AZD1222 COVID-19 vaccine. The method was immunoSEQ multiplex PCR; TCRdb's version includes in-frame clones alone and lacks a portion of them. The repertoire holds some 83,000 clones, with approximately 91% as singletons. This clone was found once. Its antigen is currently unknown. Study-wide results and caveats: After two AZD1222 doses, spike-specific TCR breadth and depth rose versus day 0.

V lost 0 bases, J lost 3 bases, and 9 bases stayed unmatched. Germline lookup yields CDR1 LGHNA and CDR2 YSLEER. The CDR3 sequence is 19 residues long. The genes are TRBV4-3 and TRBJ1-6; 9 nucleotides match TRBD1. Source: peripheral blood, taken 28 days after the second AZD1222 dose. The sequence derives from an adult who received the AZD1222 COVID-19 vaccine. CDR3 sequence reads: CASSQDGGTGSVYNSPLHF. Here the CDR3 DNA reads TGCGCCAGCAGCCAAGATGGGGGGACAGGGTCCGTCTATAATTCACCCCTCCACTTT.